One T cell receptor (beta chain) is described in this entry. The sample belongs to a study of blood T cell repertoires in COVID-19. About the study: Samples of COVID-19 (acute and convalescent) were obtained from the United States, Italy and Spain.

V gave up 0 bases and J gave up 4 bases, with 9 bases separating them. This CDR3 has 14 residues. The germline CDR1 and CDR2 sequences are MNHEY and SMNVEV (reference sequence). Sequencing used immunoSEQ multiplex PCR; TCRdb keeps in-frame clones, though not all of them. The sample holds about 140,000 clones; over 80% are singletons and the top ten take around 9.5%. This receptor was taken from a man aged 25-40 years with COVID-19, enrolled during active disease. Sequencing input: peripheral blood. The genes are TRBV27 and TRBJ1-2; D gene uncertain. CDR3 nucleotide sequence: TGTGCCAGCAGTTTATCTCAGGCTATCTATGGCTACACCTTC. It yields the protein CASSLSQAIYGYTF.